The rows below give T cell receptor beta chains drawn from one sample of a study of cytomegalovirus exposure and HLA in healthy donors. Some clones are missing from TCRdb's copy, which holds only in-frame ones; the method was immunoSEQ multiplex PCR. The table has 200,000 to 250,000 clones, around three quarters seen once. Material: PBMCs. All receptors derive from a man aged 35-49 years in good health and CMV-seronegative. The CDR3 runs from the conserved cysteine through the conserved F or W. Fields, in order: clone size, V gene, J gene, D gene, CDR3 protein, CDR3 DNA. The D gene is left open where the match is weak. Not every row has a clone size; where given, it reads once, few, many or a size class.

clone size: NA; V gene: TRBV7-9; J gene: TRBJ1-5; D gene: TRBD1; CDR3 protein: CASSTGQGRFNQPQHF; CDR3 DNA: TGTGCCAGCAGCACCGGACAGGGACGATTCAATCAGCCCCAGCATTTT
clone size: NA; V gene: TRBV19; J gene: TRBJ2-3; D gene: TRBD2; CDR3 protein: CASSSQRGASDTQYF; CDR3 DNA: TGTGCCAGTAGTTCACAGCGGGGGGCCTCAGATACGCAGTATTTT
clone size: once; V gene: TRBV7-9; J gene: TRBJ2-4; D gene: NA; CDR3 protein: CASSLAGGSGVNIQYF; CDR3 DNA: TGTGCCAGCAGCTTAGCCGGGGGAAGCGGAGTAAACATTCAGTACTTC
clone size: NA; V gene: TRBV9; J gene: TRBJ2-1; D gene: TRBD2; CDR3 protein: CASSPSGSGGIYNEQFF; CDR3 DNA: TGTGCCAGCAGCCCCTCGGGTAGCGGGGGTATCTACAATGAGCAGTTCTTC
clone size: few; V gene: TRBV2; J gene: TRBJ1-1; D gene: NA; CDR3 protein: CASSVAGNTEAFF; CDR3 DNA: TGTGCCAGCAGTGTGGCGGGGAACACTGAAGCTTTCTTT
clone size: NA; V gene: TRBV5-1; J gene: TRBJ2-1; D gene: TRBD1; CDR3 protein: CASSSPSLGQGRNNEQFF; CDR3 DNA: TGCGCCAGCAGCTCTCCCAGCTTGGGACAGGGTAGGAACAATGAGCAGTTCTTC
clone size: NA; V gene: TRBV10-3; J gene: TRBJ1-1; D gene: NA; CDR3 protein: CAISERPGRDTEAFF; CDR3 DNA: TGTGCCATCAGTGAGCGCCCAGGGAGGGACACTGAAGCTTTCTTT
clone size: once; V gene: TRBV27; J gene: TRBJ2-7; D gene: TRBD2; CDR3 protein: CASSLLGLAGSYEQYF; CDR3 DNA: TGTGCCAGCAGTTTACTTGGACTAGCGGGAAGTTACGAGCAGTACTTC
clone size: once; V gene: TRBV2; J gene: TRBJ2-5; D gene: TRBD2; CDR3 protein: CASREGLAGTETQYF; CDR3 DNA: TGTGCCAGCAGAGAGGGACTAGCGGGGACAGAGACCCAGTACTTC
clone size: NA; V gene: TRBV10-3; J gene: TRBJ2-5; D gene: NA; CDR3 protein: CAISEEQVPGTQYF; CDR3 DNA: TGTGCCATCAGTGAGGAACAGGTCCCGGGGACCCAGTACTTC
clone size: NA; V gene: TRBV6-6; J gene: TRBJ2-1; D gene: TRBD2; CDR3 protein: CASSYSGTREQFF; CDR3 DNA: TGTGCCAGCAGTTACTCGGGGACTAGGGAGCAGTTCTTC
clone size: NA; V gene: TRBV6-5; J gene: TRBJ2-1; D gene: NA; CDR3 protein: CASSSRNEQFF; CDR3 DNA: TGTGCCAGCAGTTCCCGCAATGAGCAGTTCTTC
clone size: NA; V gene: TRBV5-6; J gene: TRBJ1-4; D gene: NA; CDR3 protein: CASSLAGGASEKLFF; CDR3 DNA: TGTGCCAGCAGCTTGGCCGGGGGGGCCAGTGAAAAACTGTTTTTT
clone size: NA; V gene: TRBV14; J gene: TRBJ2-7; D gene: NA; CDR3 protein: CASSHLPPYEQYF; CDR3 DNA: TGTGCCAGCAGCCACCTTCCCCCCTACGAGCAGTACTTC
clone size: few; V gene: TRBV5-6; J gene: TRBJ1-6; D gene: NA; CDR3 protein: CASSLGGDSPLHF; CDR3 DNA: TGTGCCAGCAGCTTGGGAGGCGATTCACCCCTCCACTTT
clone size: NA; V gene: TRBV7-2; J gene: TRBJ1-6; D gene: NA; CDR3 protein: CASSPRGQMSSYNSPLHF; CDR3 DNA: TGTGCCAGCAGCCCCAGAGGGCAGATGAGCTCCTATAATTCACCCCTCCACTTT
clone size: few; V gene: TRBV15; J gene: TRBJ2-7; D gene: NA; CDR3 protein: CATSRVRYWDSTSYEQYF; CDR3 DNA: TGTGCCACCAGCAGAGTCAGGTATTGGGACTCCACTTCCTACGAGCAGTACTTC
clone size: NA; V gene: TRBV6-5; J gene: TRBJ1-4; D gene: TRBD1; CDR3 protein: CASSYLDRAGEKLFF; CDR3 DNA: TGTGCCAGCAGTTACCTGGACAGGGCGGGGGAAAAACTGTTTTTT
clone size: NA; V gene: TRBV4-1; J gene: TRBJ2-3; D gene: TRBD2; CDR3 protein: CAVRGLAGGLDTQYF; CDR3 DNA: TGCGCCGTCAGAGGACTAGCGGGAGGGCTAGATACGCAGTATTTT
clone size: NA; V gene: TRBV28; J gene: TRBJ2-7; D gene: NA; CDR3 protein: CASREDGSYEQYF; CDR3 DNA: TGTGCCAGCAGGGAGGACGGGAGCTACGAGCAGTACTTC
clone size: NA; V gene: TRBV5-1; J gene: TRBJ1-1; D gene: NA; CDR3 protein: CASSFRQMNTEAFF; CDR3 DNA: TGCGCCAGCAGCTTTCGACAGATGAACACTGAAGCTTTCTTT
clone size: NA; V gene: TRBV4-3; J gene: TRBJ1-5; D gene: TRBD1; CDR3 protein: CASSPDRGRNQPQHF; CDR3 DNA: TGCGCCAGCAGCCCGGACAGGGGGAGGAATCAGCCCCAGCATTTT
clone size: NA; V gene: TRBV5-1; J gene: TRBJ2-5; D gene: TRBD2; CDR3 protein: CASRRGEETQYF; CDR3 DNA: TGCGCCAGCAGGCGGGGGGAGGAGACCCAGTACTTC
clone size: NA; V gene: TRBV5-4; J gene: TRBJ2-3; D gene: TRBD2; CDR3 protein: CASSLWTSATDTQYF; CDR3 DNA: TGTGCCAGCAGCCTCTGGACTAGCGCGACAGATACGCAGTATTTT
clone size: few; V gene: TRBV5-1; J gene: TRBJ2-3; D gene: TRBD1; CDR3 protein: CASSIGTGTTDTQYF; CDR3 DNA: TGCGCCAGCAGCATAGGGACAGGGACCACAGATACGCAGTATTTT
clone size: NA; V gene: TRBV7-8; J gene: TRBJ2-7; D gene: TRBD1; CDR3 protein: CASSFPTGGSSAYEQYF; CDR3 DNA: TGTGCCAGCAGCTTCCCCACAGGGGGCTCGTCAGCGTACGAGCAGTACTTC